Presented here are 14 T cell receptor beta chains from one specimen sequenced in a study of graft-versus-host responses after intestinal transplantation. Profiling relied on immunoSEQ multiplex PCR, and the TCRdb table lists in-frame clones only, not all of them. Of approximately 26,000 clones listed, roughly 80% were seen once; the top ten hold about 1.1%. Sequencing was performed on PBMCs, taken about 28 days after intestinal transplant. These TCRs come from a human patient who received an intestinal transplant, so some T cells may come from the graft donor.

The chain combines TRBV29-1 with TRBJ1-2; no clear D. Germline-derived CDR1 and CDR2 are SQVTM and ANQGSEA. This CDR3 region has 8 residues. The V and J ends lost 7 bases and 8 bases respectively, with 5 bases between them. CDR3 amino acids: CSAGGYTF. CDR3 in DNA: TGCAGCGCCGGCGGCTACACCTTC. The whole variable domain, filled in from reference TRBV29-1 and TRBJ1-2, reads SAVISQKPSRDICQRGTSLTIQCQVDSQVTMMFWYRQQPGQSLTLIATANQGSEATYESGFVIDKFPISRPNLTFSTLTVSNMSPEDSSIYLCSAGGYTFGSGTRLTVV.

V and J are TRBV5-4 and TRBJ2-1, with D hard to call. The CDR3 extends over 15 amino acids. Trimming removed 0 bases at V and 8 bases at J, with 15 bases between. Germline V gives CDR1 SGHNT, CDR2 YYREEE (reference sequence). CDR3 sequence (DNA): TGTGCCAGCAGCTTGGGACCGCTAGGCGCCGATGAGCAGTTCTTC. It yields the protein CASSLGPLGADEQFF. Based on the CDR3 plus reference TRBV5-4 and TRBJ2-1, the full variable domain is ETGVTQSPTHLIKTRGQQVTLRCSSQSGHNTVSWYQQALGQGPQFIFQYYREEENGRGNFPPRFSGLQFPNYSSELNVNALELDDSALYLCASSLGPLGADEQFFGPGTRLTVL.

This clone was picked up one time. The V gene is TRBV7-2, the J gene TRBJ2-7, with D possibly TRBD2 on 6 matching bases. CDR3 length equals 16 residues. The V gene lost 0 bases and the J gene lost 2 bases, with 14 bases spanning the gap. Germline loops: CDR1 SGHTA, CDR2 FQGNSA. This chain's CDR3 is CASSLAPKLATYEQYF. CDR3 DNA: TGTGCCAGCAGCTTAGCGCCGAAACTAGCAACCTACGAGCAGTACTTC.

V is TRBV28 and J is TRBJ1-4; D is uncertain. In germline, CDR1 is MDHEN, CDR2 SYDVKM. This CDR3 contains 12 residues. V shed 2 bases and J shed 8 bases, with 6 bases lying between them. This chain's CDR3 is CASSLQEEKLFF. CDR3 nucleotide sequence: TGTGCCAGCAGTTTACAGGAGGAAAAACTGTTTTTT. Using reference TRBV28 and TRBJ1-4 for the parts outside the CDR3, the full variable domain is DVKVTQSSRYLVKRTGEKVFLECVQDMDHENMFWYRQDPGLGLRLIYFSYDVKMKEKGDIPEGYSVSREKKERFSLILESASTNQTSMYLCASSLQEEKLFFGSGTQLSVL.

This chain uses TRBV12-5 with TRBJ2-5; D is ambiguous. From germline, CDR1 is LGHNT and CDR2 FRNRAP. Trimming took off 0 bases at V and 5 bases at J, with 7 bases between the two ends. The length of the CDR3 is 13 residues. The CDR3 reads CASGLVVGETQYF. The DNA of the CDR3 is TGTGCTAGTGGTTTGGTAGTAGGGGAGACCCAGTACTTC.

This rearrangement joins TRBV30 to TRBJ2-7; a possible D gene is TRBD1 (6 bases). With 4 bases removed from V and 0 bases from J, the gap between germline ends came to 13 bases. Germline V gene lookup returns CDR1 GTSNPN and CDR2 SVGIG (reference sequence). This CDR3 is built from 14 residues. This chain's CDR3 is CAWNPGQTSYEQYF. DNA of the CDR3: TGTGCCTGGAACCCCGGACAGACCTCCTACGAGCAGTACTTC.

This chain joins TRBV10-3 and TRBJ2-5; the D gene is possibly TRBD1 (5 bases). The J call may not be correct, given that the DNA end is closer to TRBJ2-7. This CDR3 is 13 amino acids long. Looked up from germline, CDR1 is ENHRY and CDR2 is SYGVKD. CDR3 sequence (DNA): TGTGCCATCAGGGGGCGCAAGGACTACGAGCAGTACTTC. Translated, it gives CAIRGRKDYEQYF.

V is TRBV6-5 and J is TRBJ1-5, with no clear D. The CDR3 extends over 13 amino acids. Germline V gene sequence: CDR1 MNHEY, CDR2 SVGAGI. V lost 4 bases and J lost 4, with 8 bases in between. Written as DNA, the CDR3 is TGTGCCAGCAGTTCCTCACCGAATCAGCCCCAGCATTTT. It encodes CASSSSPNQPQHF.

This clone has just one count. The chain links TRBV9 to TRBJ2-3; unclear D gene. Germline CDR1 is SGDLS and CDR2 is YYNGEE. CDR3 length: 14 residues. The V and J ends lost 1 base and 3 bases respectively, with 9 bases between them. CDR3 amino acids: CASSVRVTTDTQYF. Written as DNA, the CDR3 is TGTGCCAGCAGCGTAAGGGTTACGACAGATACGCAGTATTTT. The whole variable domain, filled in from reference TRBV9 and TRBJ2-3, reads DSGVTQTPKHLITATGQRVTLRCSPRSGDLSVYWYQQSLDQGLQFLIQYYNGEERAKGNILERFSAQQFPDLHSELNLSSLELGDSALYFCASSVRVTTDTQYFGPGTRLTVL.

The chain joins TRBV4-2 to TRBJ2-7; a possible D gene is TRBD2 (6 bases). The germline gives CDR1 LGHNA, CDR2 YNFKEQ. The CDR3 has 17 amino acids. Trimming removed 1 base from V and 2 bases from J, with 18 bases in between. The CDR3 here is CASSQASGDAQAYEQYF. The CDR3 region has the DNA TGTGCCAGCAGCCAAGCCTCGGGAGACGCTCAAGCCTACGAGCAGTACTTC.

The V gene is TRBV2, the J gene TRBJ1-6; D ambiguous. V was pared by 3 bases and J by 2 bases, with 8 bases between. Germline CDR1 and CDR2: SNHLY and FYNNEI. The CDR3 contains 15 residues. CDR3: CASSEREAYNSPLHF. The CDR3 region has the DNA TGTGCCAGCAGTGAGAGGGAAGCCTATAATTCACCCCTCCACTTT.

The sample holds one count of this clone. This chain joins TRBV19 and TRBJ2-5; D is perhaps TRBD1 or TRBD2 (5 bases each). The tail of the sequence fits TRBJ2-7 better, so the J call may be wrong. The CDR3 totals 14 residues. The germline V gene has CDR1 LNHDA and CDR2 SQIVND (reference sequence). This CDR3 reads CASSIVEGSYEQYF. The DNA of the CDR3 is TGTGCCAGTAGTATAGTAGAGGGGAGCTACGAGCAGTACTTC.

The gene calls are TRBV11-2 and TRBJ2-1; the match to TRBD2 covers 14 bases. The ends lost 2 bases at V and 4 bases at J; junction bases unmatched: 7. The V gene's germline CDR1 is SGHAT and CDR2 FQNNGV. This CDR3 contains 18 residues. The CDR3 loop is CASSLFGTSGRGYNEQFF. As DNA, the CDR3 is TGTGCCAGCAGCTTATTCGGGACTAGCGGGAGAGGTTACAATGAGCAGTTCTTC.

The chain's CDR3 is CASDTGTGNYEQYF. The CDR3 DNA reads as TGTGCCAGTGATACCGGGACAGGGAACTACGAGCAGTACTTC. The rearrangement links TRBV2 to TRBJ2-7, with TRBD1 identical over 9 bases. Trimming at V came to 9 bases and at J to 3 bases, leaving 9 bases not matched to a gene. The CDR3 consists of 14 residues. The germline CDR1 and CDR2 sequences are SNHLY and FYNNEI.